Each of the 25 T cell receptor beta chains below was sequenced from the same sample in a study of T-cell memory formation after mild COVID-19. TCRdb re-called the 5' RACE reads with MiXCR, one entry per CDR3 protein. The sample includes under 300,000 distinct CDR3 sequences, 16% of them seen just once. Material: PBMCs or a T cell subset sorted from them (not recorded which). The receptor source for this set is a man younger than 35 who had mild COVID-19 (a few samples of this study predate the infection). Cell type and time point are not known.

V is TRBV18 and J is TRBJ2-7; TRBD2 might be the D (6 bases). CDR3 length equals 14 residues. V dropped 3 bases and J dropped 5 bases, with 14 bases sitting between them. In germline, CDR1 is KGHSH, CDR2 LQKENI. CDR3 in DNA: TGTGCCAGCTCACCCAAGCTAGCGACGAACGAGCAGTACTTC. Translating it yields CASSPKLATNEQYF. The full variable domain, its missing parts supplied by reference TRBV18 and TRBJ2-7, is NAGVMQNPRHLVRRRGQEARLRCSPMKGHSHVYWYRQLPEEGLKFMVYLQKENIIDESGMPKERFSAEFPKEGPSILRIQQVVRGDSAAYFCASSPKLATNEQYFGPGTRLTVT.

V gene TRBV15 combines with J gene TRBJ1-5; D is undetermined. V dropped 3 bases and J dropped 6 bases, with 9 bases sitting between them. The CDR3 runs to 13 residues. Germline values: CDR1 LNHNV, CDR2 YYDKDF (reference sequence). The CDR3, as DNA: TGTGCCACCAGCAGGGTATCCGGTCAGCCCCAGCATTTT. Protein product: CATSRVSGQPQHF.

This clonotype was detected many times. This chain connects TRBV5-1 to TRBJ1-2; D not certain. The length of the CDR3 is 14 residues. V lost 0 bases and J 2 bases, leaving 8 bases between the germline ends. Germline CDR1 SGHRS, CDR2 YFSETQ. The CDR3 is CASSLGGTNYGYTF. DNA of the CDR3: TGCGCCAGCAGCTTGGGCGGAACAAACTATGGCTACACCTTC.

CDR3 bases: TGTGCCAGCGCAGCCAGGGCCCCAGATACGCAGTATTTT. Its protein product is CASAARAPDTQYF. The chain carries TRBV7-3 and TRBJ2-3; D is possibly TRBD1 (5 bases). V lost 8 bases to trimming and J lost 4 bases, with 13 bases between them. From germline, CDR1 is SGHTA and CDR2 FQGTGA. The CDR3 has 13 residues. The full variable domain, rest sourced from reference TRBV7-3 and TRBJ2-3, is GAGVSQTPSNKVTEKGKYVELRCDPISGHTALYWYRQSLGQGPEFLIYFQGTGAADDSGLPNDRFFAVRPEGSVSTLKIQRTERGDSAVYLCASAARAPDTQYFGPGTRLTVL.

V is TRBV5-1 and J is TRBJ2-6; 9 positions match TRBD1. Trimming took 5 bases from V and 0 from J; bases not matched to a gene: 3. The CDR3 is 16 residues long. From germline, CDR1 is SGHRS and CDR2 YFSETQ. Here the CDR3 reads CASRDRGLSGANVLTF. The CDR3 DNA sequence: TGCGCCAGCAGGGACAGGGGCCTCTCTGGGGCCAACGTCCTGACTTTC.

This clonotype was counted between two and nine times. CDR3 sequence reads: CASSKTEFPGHDYGYTF. CDR3 in DNA: TGTGCCAGCAGCAAAACCGAATTCCCGGGGCATGACTATGGCTACACCTTC. The J gene is TRBJ1-2, the V gene TRBV21-1; the table gives TRBD1 as D, unverified against the DNA. TRBV21-1 is assigned pseudogene status. This CDR3 has 17 amino acids.

This clonotype was found many times. The chain carries TRBV2 and TRBJ1-6; 10 bases agree with TRBD1. The germline gives CDR1 SNHLY, CDR2 FYNNEI. This CDR3 is 13 amino acids long. With V trimmed by 9 bases and J by 7 bases, 3 bases remained unmatched. The CDR3 DNA reads as TGTGCCAGTGGGGACAGGGGAAATTCACCCCTCCACTTT. Protein product: CASGDRGNSPLHF.

This clonotype has a handful of counts. Given a much more abundant clone one base away, this may be a read error. This chain connects TRBV5-1 to TRBJ1-2; 9 bases agree with TRBD1. This CDR3 region has 15 residues. CDR1 and CDR2 from the germline V gene are SGHRS and YFSETQ. V shed 4 bases and J 6 bases; nucleotides not matched to a gene: 10. Written as DNA, the CDR3 is TGCGCCAGCAGCGACCGGGACAGGGAAAGAGATGGCTACACCTTC. It codes for CASSDRDRERDGYTF.

This chain connects TRBV11-2 to TRBJ2-7; perhaps TRBD1 as D (6 bases). The CDR3 covers 12 residues. V was trimmed by 5 bases and J by 2 bases, leaving 7 bases between them. Germline V gene lookup returns CDR1 SGHAT and CDR2 FQNNGV. This chain's CDR3 is CASSPGAYEQYV. DNA of the CDR3: TGTGCCAGCAGCCCAGGGGCCTACGAGCAGTACGTC.

The V call is TRBV10-3, the J call TRBJ1-3; maybe TRBD1 (6 bases). Trimming cost V 10 bases and J 0 bases, with 13 bases left between them. CDR1 is ENHRY, CDR2 SYGVKD, per germline. There are 14 residues in the CDR3. The CDR3 is CATLRTDSGNTIYF. The CDR3 coding sequence is TGTGCCACCCTACGGACAGACTCTGGAAACACCATATATTTT.

There are many counts of this clonotype. The V call is TRBV3-1, the J call TRBJ2-3; D is possibly TRBD2 (6 bases). The CDR3 contains 12 residues. Trimming removed 5 bases at V and 10 bases at J, with 13 bases between. The V gene's germline CDR1 is LGHDT and CDR2 YNNKEL (reference sequence). In DNA, the CDR3 is TGTGCCAGCAGCAGTGTCGGGGGTGCGCAGTATTTT. This gives the protein CASSSVGGAQYF.

The CDR3 loop reads CASSSSGGAKGNTIYF. CDR3 DNA: TGCGCCAGCAGCTCGTCAGGGGGCGCAAAAGGAAACACCATATATTTT. The chain uses TRBV5-1 and TRBJ1-3; 8 bases are a match to TRBD1. CDR1 is SGHRS, CDR2 YFSETQ, per germline. V lost 3 bases, J lost 4 bases, and 9 bases stayed unmatched. The CDR3 runs to 16 residues. The full variable domain, in which reference TRBV5-1 and TRBJ1-3 provide the parts outside the CDR3, is KAGVTQTPRYLIKTRGQQVTLSCSPISGHRSVSWYQQTPGQGLQFLFEYFSETQRNKGNFPGRFSGRQFSNSRSEMNVSTLELGDSALYLCASSSSGGAKGNTIYFGEGSWLTVV.

V usage is TRBV30 and J usage is TRBJ2-4, with D maybe TRBD1 (5 bases). Deletions cut 0 bases from V and 5 bases from J, with 14 bases between. Per germline, CDR1 GTSNPN and CDR2 SVGIG (reference sequence). The CDR3 runs to 15 residues. As DNA, the CDR3 is TGTGCCTGGAGTGTGTGGGGCGCGGCCCAAAACATTCAGTACTTC. It encodes CAWSVWGAAQNIQYF.

This clonotype was recorded many times. This sequence joins TRBV3-1 and TRBJ2-1, with D maybe TRBD2 (5 bases). The CDR3 has 15 residues. Trimming removed 2 bases from V and 2 bases from J, with 10 bases in between. Germline V gene data show CDR1 as LGHDT and CDR2 as YNNKEL (reference sequence). The CDR3 is CASSQITGTYNEQFF. CDR3 DNA sequence: TGTGCCAGCAGCCAAATTACCGGGACCTACAATGAGCAGTTCTTC.

The V call is TRBV5-1, the J call TRBJ2-3; D gene unclear. With 4 bases removed from V and 5 bases from J, the gap between germline ends came to 14 bases. Germline V gene data show CDR1 as SGHRS and CDR2 as YFSETQ. The length of the CDR3 is 14 residues. The CDR3 is CASSLRLARDTQYF. In nucleotides, the CDR3 is TGCGCCAGCAGCCTCAGACTGGCTCGAGATACGCAGTATTTT.

The genes are TRBV5-6 and TRBJ1-6; the D is unclear. V was shortened by 2 bases and J by 0 bases, with 15 bases between the two germline ends. The germline V gene has CDR1 SGHDT and CDR2 YYEEEE. The length of the CDR3 is 18 residues. The CDR3 loop is CASSFLHSLLSYNSPLHF. The CDR3 nucleotides are TGTGCCAGCAGCTTCCTTCACTCGCTGCTCTCCTATAATTCACCCCTCCACTTT.

This clonotype came up many times. The chain recombines TRBV7-9 with TRBJ1-1; 7 bases align to TRBD1. Trimming cost V 5 bases and J 8 bases; bases outside gene matches: 5. This CDR3 comprises 12 residues. The V gene's germline CDR1 is SEHNR and CDR2 FQNEAQ (reference sequence). The CDR3 nucleotides are TGTGCCAGCAGCATGAGACAGGGAGAAGCTTTCTTT. Its translation is CASSMRQGEAFF.

In its sample, this clonotype was seen a few times. The chain employs TRBV6-6 and TRBJ1-6; TRBD1 agrees at 8 bases. Unmatched junction bases numbered 8, after V lost 5 bases and J lost 11 bases. From germline, CDR1 is MNHNY and CDR2 SVGAGI (reference sequence). The CDR3 extends over 14 amino acids. As DNA, the CDR3 is TGTGCCAGCAGTGACAGGGGCAGTTGGGCACCCCTCCACTTT. This translates into CASSDRGSWAPLHF.

This rearrangement joins TRBV4-2 to TRBJ1-1; a possible D gene is TRBD1 (5 bases). This CDR3 has 18 residues. Between the trimmed V and J ends, which lost 7 bases and 1 base, there was a span of 25 bases. The germline V gene has CDR1 LGHNA and CDR2 YNFKEQ. The CDR3 coding sequence is TGTGCCAGCACCAAGCGGGGGTCGGAGATCATGGGGAACACTGAAGCTTTCTTT. Its translation is CASTKRGSEIMGNTEAFF.

The J gene is TRBJ1-3, the V gene TRBV7-2; D not certain. The germline V gene has CDR1 SGHTA and CDR2 FQGNSA. Trimming left V 3 bases short and J 0 bases short, with 12 bases between. This CDR3 is 16 amino acids long. The chain's CDR3 is CASSLRQVVSGNTIYF. In nucleotides, the CDR3 is TGTGCCAGCAGCTTGCGGCAGGTGGTCTCTGGAAACACCATATATTTT.

This clonotype was seen more than once but under ten times. The chain joins TRBV24-1 to TRBJ1-5; D is ambiguous. This CDR3 has 13 amino acids. Germline V gene sequence: CDR1 KGHDR, CDR2 SFDVKD. Trimming took 1 base from V and 7 from J, leaving 7 bases between them. The CDR3 reads CATSDLYGQPQHF. The CDR3 DNA sequence: TGTGCCACCAGTGATTTATATGGGCAGCCCCAGCATTTT.

This clonotype came up a few times. V usage is TRBV7-3 and J usage is TRBJ2-2, with D perhaps matching TRBD2 (6 bases). V lost 5 bases and J 6 bases, leaving 10 bases between the germline ends. The CDR3 consists of 13 residues. CDR1 is SGHTA and CDR2 is FQGTGA in the germline V gene. The CDR3 DNA reads TGTGCCAGCAGCGTCGGGGGTGCCGGGGAGCTGTTTTTT. Translating it yields CASSVGGAGELFF.

The chain employs TRBV5-1 and TRBJ2-1, with TRBD1 as a possible D gene (6 bases). Trimming cost V 0 bases and J 2 bases, with 18 bases left between them. CDR3 length: 18 amino acids. The germline CDR1 and CDR2 sequences are SGHRS and YFSETQ. CDR3 nucleotide sequence: TGCGCCAGCAGCTTGGCACGTCAGGGGAGTTTAGCCTACAATGAGCAGTTCTTC. Amino acid sequence: CASSLARQGSLAYNEQFF.

This clonotype has more than one count but fewer than ten. V and J are TRBV6-5 and TRBJ2-7, with D tentatively TRBD1 (6 bases). V lost 2 bases and J 3 bases, leaving 8 bases between the germline ends. CDR1 MNHEY and CDR2 SVGAGI come from the germline V gene. This CDR3 region has 13 residues. In DNA, the CDR3 is TGTGCCAGCAGTTACGGACAGATCTACGAGCAGTACTTC. Its translation is CASSYGQIYEQYF.

Only a few counts were recorded for this clonotype. The chain employs TRBV20-1 and TRBJ2-1; D could derive from TRBD1 or TRBD2 (7 bases each). The CDR3 spans 14 residues. The germline gives CDR1 DFQATT, CDR2 SNEGSKA (reference sequence). V lost 4 bases to trimming and J lost 4 bases, with 14 bases between them. CDR3 protein: CSATRGGLYNEQFF. In DNA, the CDR3 is TGCAGTGCTACCAGGGGGGGCCTTTACAATGAGCAGTTCTTC.